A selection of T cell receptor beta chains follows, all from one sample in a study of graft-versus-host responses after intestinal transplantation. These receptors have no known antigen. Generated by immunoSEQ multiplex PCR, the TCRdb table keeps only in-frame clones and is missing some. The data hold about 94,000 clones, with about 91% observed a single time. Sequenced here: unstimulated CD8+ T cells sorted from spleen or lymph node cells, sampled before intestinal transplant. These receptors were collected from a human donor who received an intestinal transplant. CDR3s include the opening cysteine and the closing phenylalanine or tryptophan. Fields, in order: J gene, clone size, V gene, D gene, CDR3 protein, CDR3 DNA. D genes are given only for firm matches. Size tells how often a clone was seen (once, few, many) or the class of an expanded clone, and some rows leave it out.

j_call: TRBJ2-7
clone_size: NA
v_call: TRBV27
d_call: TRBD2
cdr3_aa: CASSFLAGNYYEQYF
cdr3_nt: TGTGCCAGCAGTTTCTTAGCGGGGAACTACTACGAGCAGTACTTC

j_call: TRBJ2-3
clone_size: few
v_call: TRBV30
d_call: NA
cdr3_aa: CAWDTADTQYF
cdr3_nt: TGTGCCTGGGATACGGCAGATACGCAGTATTTT

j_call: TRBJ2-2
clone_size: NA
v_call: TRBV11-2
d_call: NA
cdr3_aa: CASSLFLRLRVVGELFF
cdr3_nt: TGTGCCAGCAGCTTATTTTTACGACTCAGGGTGGTCGGGGAGCTGTTTTTT

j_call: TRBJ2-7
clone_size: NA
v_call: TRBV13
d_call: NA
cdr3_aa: CASSSGTNNYEQYF
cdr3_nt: TGTGCCAGCAGCTCCGGGACAAATAACTACGAGCAGTACTTC

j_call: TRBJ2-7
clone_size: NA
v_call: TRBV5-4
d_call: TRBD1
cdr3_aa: CASGSGTGVLVEQYF
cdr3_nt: TGTGCCAGCGGTTCCGGGACAGGGGTATTGGTTGAGCAGTACTTC

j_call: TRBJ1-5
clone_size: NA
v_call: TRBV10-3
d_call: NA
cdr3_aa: CAISESGQPDSNQPQHF
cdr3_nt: TGTGCCATCAGTGAGAGTGGGCAGCCGGATAGCAATCAGCCCCAGCATTTT

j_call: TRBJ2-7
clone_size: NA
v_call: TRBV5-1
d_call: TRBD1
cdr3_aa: CASSLATGGSYEQYF
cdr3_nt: TGCGCCAGCAGCTTGGCGACAGGGGGTTCCTACGAGCAGTACTTC

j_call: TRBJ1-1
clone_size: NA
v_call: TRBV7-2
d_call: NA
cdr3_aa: CASSSGVSVAEAFF
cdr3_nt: TGTGCCAGCAGTTCGGGGGTTTCCGTGGCTGAAGCTTTCTTT

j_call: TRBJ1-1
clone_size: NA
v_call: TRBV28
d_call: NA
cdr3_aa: CASRDTPDTEAFF
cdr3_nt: TGTGCCAGCAGGGACACCCCAGACACTGAAGCTTTCTTT

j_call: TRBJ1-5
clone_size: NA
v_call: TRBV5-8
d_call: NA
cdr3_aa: CASAGDQPQHF
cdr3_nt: TGTGCCAGCGCGGGGGATCAGCCCCAGCATTTT

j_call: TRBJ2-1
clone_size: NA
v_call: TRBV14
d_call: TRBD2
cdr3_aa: CASSQARSGTGNEQFF
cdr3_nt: TGTGCCAGCAGCCAAGCCCGAAGCGGGACCGGAAATGAGCAGTTCTTC

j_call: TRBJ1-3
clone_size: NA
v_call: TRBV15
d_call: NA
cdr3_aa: CATSSHGRDTIYF
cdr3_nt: TGTGCCACCAGCAGCCACGGCAGGGACACCATATATTTT

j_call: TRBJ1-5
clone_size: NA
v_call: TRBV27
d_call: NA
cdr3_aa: CASSLAYYSNQPQHF
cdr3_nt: TGTGCCAGCAGTTTAGCCTACTATAGCAATCAGCCCCAGCATTTT

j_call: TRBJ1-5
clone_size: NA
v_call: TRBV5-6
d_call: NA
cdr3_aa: CASSLQQGNQPQHF
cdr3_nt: TGTGCCAGCAGCTTGCAACAGGGTAATCAGCCCCAGCATTTT

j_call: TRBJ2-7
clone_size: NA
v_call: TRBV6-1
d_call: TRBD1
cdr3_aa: CASSLTGAREQYF
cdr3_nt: TGTGCCAGCAGTCTTACAGGGGCGCGGGAGCAGTACTTC

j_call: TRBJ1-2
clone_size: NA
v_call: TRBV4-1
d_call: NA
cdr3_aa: CASSQVRLGDYGYTF
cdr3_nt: TGCGCCAGCAGCCAAGTTCGACTGGGAGACTATGGCTACACCTTC

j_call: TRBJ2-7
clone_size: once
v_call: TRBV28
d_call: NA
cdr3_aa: CASTLANNYYEQYF
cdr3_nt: TGTGCCAGCACTCTAGCGAACAATTATTACGAGCAGTACTTC

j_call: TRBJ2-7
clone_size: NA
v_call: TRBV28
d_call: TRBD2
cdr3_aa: CASSTAPGLAGADGLEQYF
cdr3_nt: TGTGCCAGCAGCACTGCCCCTGGACTAGCGGGAGCGGATGGACTCGAGCAGTACTTC

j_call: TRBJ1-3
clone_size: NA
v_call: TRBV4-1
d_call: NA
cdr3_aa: CASSQGRSRAADTIYF
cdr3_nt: TGCGCCAGCAGCCAAGGGAGAAGCAGGGCGGCGGACACCATATATTTT

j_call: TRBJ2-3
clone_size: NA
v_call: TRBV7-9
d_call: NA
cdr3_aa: CASSRTKYRDGTQYF
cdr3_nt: TGTGCCAGCAGCCGCACTAAATACAGGGATGGTACGCAGTATTTT

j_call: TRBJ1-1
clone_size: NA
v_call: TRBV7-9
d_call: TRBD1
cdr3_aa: CASSTGTEPEAFF
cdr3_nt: TGTGCCAGCAGCACAGGGACAGAACCTGAAGCTTTCTTT

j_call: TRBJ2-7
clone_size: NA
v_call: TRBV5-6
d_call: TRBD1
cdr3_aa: CASSWDRGVYEQYF
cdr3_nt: TGTGCCAGCAGCTGGGACAGGGGGGTCTACGAGCAGTACTTC

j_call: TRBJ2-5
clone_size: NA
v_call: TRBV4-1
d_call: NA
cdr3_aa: CASSQVYPGRETQYF
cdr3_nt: TGCGCCAGCAGCCAAGTTTATCCGGGTCGAGAGACCCAGTACTTC

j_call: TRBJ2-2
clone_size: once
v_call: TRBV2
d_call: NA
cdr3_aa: CASSARQEATGELFF
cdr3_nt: TGTGCCAGCAGTGCGAGACAGGAGGCGACCGGGGAGCTGTTTTTT

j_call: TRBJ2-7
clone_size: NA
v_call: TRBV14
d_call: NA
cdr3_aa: CASSQGVHSYGIYEQYF
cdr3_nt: TGTGCCAGCAGCCAGGGTGTTCACAGCTACGGAATCTACGAGCAGTACTTC

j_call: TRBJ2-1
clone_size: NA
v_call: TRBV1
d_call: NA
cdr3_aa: CTSRASGSPEQFF
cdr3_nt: TGCACCAGCAGGGCTAGCGGGAGCCCTGAGCAGTTCTTC

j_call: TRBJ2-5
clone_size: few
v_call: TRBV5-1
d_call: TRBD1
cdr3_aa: CASSPGQGLQETQYF
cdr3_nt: TGCGCCAGCAGCCCGGGACAGGGCCTCCAAGAGACCCAGTACTTC

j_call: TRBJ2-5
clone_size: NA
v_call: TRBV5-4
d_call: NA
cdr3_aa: CASSLTGSQETQYF
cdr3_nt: TGTGCCAGCAGCTTAACCGGGAGCCAAGAGACCCAGTACTTC

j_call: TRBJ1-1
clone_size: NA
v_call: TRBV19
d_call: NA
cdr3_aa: CASSPWTDKNTEAFF
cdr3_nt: TGTGCCAGTAGTCCCTGGACAGATAAGAACACTGAAGCTTTCTTT